Only a few counts were recorded for the clone carrying this T cell receptor (beta chain). Its antigen is unidentified. The data derive from a study of T cell clones after liver transplantation. Study as a whole: TCRbeta sequencing after a pre-transplant mixed lymphocyte reaction identified graft-donor-reactive clones, later tracked in post-transplant blood. Patients counted as tolerant after at least one year off all immunosuppression, enzymes not exceeding twice normal. Study findings and constraints: Rather than being deleted, graft donor-reactive T cells may have moved into the graft.

TCRdb keeps only in-frame clones here, not all; method: immunoSEQ multiplex PCR. Of 50,000 to 60,000 clones listed, more than 70% were seen once; the top ten hold over 8%. CDR1 is SGHDT, CDR2 YYEEEE, per germline. The CDR3 runs 17 residues. After removal of 3 bases from V and 7 bases from J, the junction contained 15 bases not matched to a gene. This TCR came from a human patient who received a liver transplant. The T cells may partly be graft donor cells. Source: CD4+ T cells from blood, taken at the 22-month timepoint. The chain recombines TRBV5-6 with TRBJ1-5; 8 bases map to TRBD1. The CDR3 sequence is CASSSALSDRDDQPQHF. DNA for the CDR3: TGTGCCAGCAGCTCCGCCCTCTCGGACAGGGACGACCAGCCCCAGCATTTT.